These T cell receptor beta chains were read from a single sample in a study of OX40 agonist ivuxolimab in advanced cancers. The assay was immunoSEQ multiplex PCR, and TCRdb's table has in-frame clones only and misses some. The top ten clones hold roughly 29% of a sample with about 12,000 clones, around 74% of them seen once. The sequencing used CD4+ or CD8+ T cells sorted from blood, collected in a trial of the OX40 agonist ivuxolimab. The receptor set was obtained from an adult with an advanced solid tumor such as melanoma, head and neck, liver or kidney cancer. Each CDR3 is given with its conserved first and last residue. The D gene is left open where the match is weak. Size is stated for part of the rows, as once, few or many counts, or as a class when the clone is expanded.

CASSLELEGEKLFF | TGTGCCAGCAGCTTGGAATTAGAGGGGGAAAAACTGTTTTTT | - | TRBV5-6 | - | TRBJ1-4 | 14
CSVEVEGAGGDQPQHF | TGCAGCGTTGAAGTCGAGGGGGCCGGTGGTGATCAGCCCCAGCATTTT | - | TRBV29-1 | TRBD1 | TRBJ1-5 | 16
CASSLVEGTEAFF | TGTGCCAGCAGTTTAGTCGAAGGAACTGAAGCTTTCTTT | - | TRBV6-5 | - | TRBJ1-1 | 13
CATSRGTASGNTIYF | TGTGCCACCAGCAGGGGGACGGCGTCTGGAAACACCATATATTTT | - | TRBV15 | - | TRBJ1-3 | 15
CAWSISGTSGSLLTNEQFF | TGTGCCTGGAGTATATCCGGGACTAGCGGGAGTTTATTGACCAATGAGCAGTTCTTC | - | TRBV30 | TRBD2 | TRBJ2-1 | 19
CASSFGIPLYGYTF | TGTGCCAGCAGTTTCGGGATCCCACTATATGGCTACACCTTC | - | TRBV27 | - | TRBJ1-2 | 14
CASSVGTGANEQFF | TGTGCCAGCAGCGTTGGGACAGGGGCAAATGAGCAGTTCTTC | few | TRBV9 | TRBD1 | TRBJ2-1 | 14
CASSLSSGSYEQYF | TGTGCCAGCAGCTTATCCTCCGGGAGCTACGAGCAGTACTTC | - | TRBV7-8 | - | TRBJ2-7 | 14
CASSQAGERIYGYTF | TGTGCCAGCAGCCAAGCCGGCGAGCGAATCTATGGCTACACCTTC | - | TRBV11-2 | - | TRBJ1-2 | 15
CASSQGELVTGELFF | TGTGCCAGCAGCCAAGGGGAACTAGTTACCGGGGAGCTGTTTTTT | - | TRBV14 | - | TRBJ2-2 | 15
CASSQDEGPGNTIYF | TGCGCCAGCAGCCAAGACGAGGGGCCAGGAAACACCATATATTTT | - | TRBV4-1 | - | TRBJ1-3 | 15
CALKVGRSLGYTF | TGTGCCCTCAAAGTGGGCAGGTCCCTAGGGTACACCTTC | - | TRBV7-2 | - | TRBJ1-2 | 13
CASSLWSGGPNQPQHF | TGTGCCAGCAGTTTGTGGTCCGGGGGGCCAAATCAGCCCCAGCATTTT | - | TRBV28 | - | TRBJ1-5 | 16
CASSLGGVYGYTF | TGTGCCAGCAGTTTGGGGGGGGTCTATGGCTACACCTTC | - | TRBV27 | - | TRBJ1-2 | 13
CASSQPITDTQYF | TGTGCCAGCAGCCAACCAATTACAGATACGCAGTATTTT | - | TRBV2 | - | TRBJ2-3 | 13